These T cell receptor beta chains were read from a single sample in a study of identical twins. TCRdb passed the 5' RACE reads through MiXCR, listing each CDR3 protein once. Of roughly 570,000 distinct CDR3 sequences in the sample, approximately 9.6% were seen once. The sample was also reused in another study, on yellow fever vaccine responses in identical twins.

The sample taken for sequencing was PBMCs. The origin of the receptors is a young woman in good health. The CDR3 runs from the conserved cysteine through the conserved F or W. Each record gives: J gene, clone size, V gene, D gene, CDR3 protein, CDR3 DNA. The D gene is left open where the match is weak. A row's size may be missing; if present it is once, few, many or a size class.

>TRBJ1-6|once|TRBV12-3/TRBV12-4|TRBD1
CASSSQGQGYSPLHF
TGTGCCAGCAGTTCTCAGGGACAGGGGTATTCACCCCTCCACTTT
>TRBJ2-7|few|TRBV5-1|-
CASSLGGTDDYEQYF
TGCGCCAGCAGCCTGGGAGGGACAGATGACTACGAGCAGTACTTC
>TRBJ1-5|many|TRBV15|-
CATSRGTPPQPQHF
TGTGCCACCAGCAGAGGAACACCGCCCCAGCCCCAGCATTTT
>TRBJ2-1|-|TRBV11-1|-
CASSLGVQVPIAAGVNEQFF
TGTGCCAGCAGCTTAGGGGTCCAGGTACCTATAGCGGCAGGGGTCAATGAGCAGTTCTTC
>TRBJ2-7|few|TRBV3-1|-
CASSHGPNLGGEQYF
TGTGCCAGCAGCCATGGTCCTAATCTTGGAGGGGAGCAGTACTTC
>TRBJ2-7|few|TRBV3-1|-
CASSQGRTNPYEQYF
TGTGCCAGCAGCCAGGGCCGGACTAACCCCTACGAGCAGTACTTC
>TRBJ1-1|few|TRBV28|TRBD1
CASSKDRGATEAFF
TGTGCCAGCAGTAAAGACAGGGGGGCCACTGAAGCTTTCTTT
>TRBJ1-1|few|TRBV6-1|TRBD1
CASSDEGASTEAFF
TGTGCCAGCAGTGATGAGGGGGCGAGCACTGAAGCTTTCTTT
>TRBJ2-5|-|TRBV2|TRBD2
CASSEQGLAGETQYF
TGTGCCAGCAGTGAACAGGGACTAGCGGGAGAGACCCAGTACTTC
>TRBJ2-7|few|TRBV25-1|-
CASSQIDEQYF
TGTGCCAGCAGTCAAATTGACGAGCAGTACTTC
>TRBJ2-1|many|TRBV4-3|TRBD2
CASSQDSLGGLDNEQFF
TGCGCCAGCAGCCAAGATAGTCTAGGAGGACTAGACAATGAGCAGTTCTTC
>TRBJ1-6|few|TRBV20-1|TRBD1
CSAKTGGNSPLHF
TGCAGTGCCAAGACAGGGGGTAATTCACCCCTCCACTTT
>TRBJ2-1|few|TRBV29-1|TRBD2
CSVEGRIGLALDEQFF
TGCAGCGTTGAAGGGCGCATAGGACTAGCGTTAGATGAGCAGTTCTTC
>TRBJ1-4|few|TRBV10-3|-
CAISDDEKLFF
TGTGCCATCAGTGACGATGAAAAACTGTTTTTT
>TRBJ2-7|-|TRBV27|TRBD2
CASSLQREAYEQYF
TGTGCCAGCAGTTTACAGCGGGAGGCCTACGAGCAGTACTTC
>TRBJ2-1|many|TRBV29-1|-
CSVDRPGSDEQFF
TGCAGCGTTGATAGGCCCGGGTCAGATGAGCAGTTCTTC
>TRBJ1-2|few|TRBV12-3/TRBV12-4|-
CASSKSVYGYTF
TGTGCCAGCAGTAAGTCTGTCTATGGCTACACCTTC
>TRBJ2-5|few|TRBV7-2|TRBD2
CASSPGASSSGGETQYF
TGTGCCAGCAGCCCCGGGGCTTCTAGCTCGGGAGGGGAGACCCAGTACTTC
>TRBJ2-3|-|TRBV11-2|-
CASSPRGGAGIPVDSQYF
TGTGCCAGCAGCCCCAGAGGTGGGGCGGGGATCCCGGTAGATTCGCAGTATTTT
>TRBJ1-1|-|TRBV30|TRBD1
CAWSVGQGNTEAFF
TGTGCCTGGAGTGTTGGACAGGGGAACACTGAAGCTTTCTTT
>TRBJ1-5|many|TRBV6-1|-
CASSPVEGMDQPQHF
TGTGCCAGCAGCCCCGTGGAGGGGATGGATCAGCCCCAGCATTTT
>TRBJ2-5|-|TRBV6-1|-
CASSVHSRGETQYF
TGTGCCAGCAGTGTCCACAGCAGGGGAGAGACCCAGTACTTC
>TRBJ2-1|few|TRBV28|TRBD1
CASRPRTGLRSSYNEQFF
TGTGCCAGCAGACCCCGGACAGGTCTAAGGTCTTCCTACAATGAGCAGTTCTTC
>TRBJ1-4|few|TRBV20-1|-
CSASQGTNEKLFF
TGCAGTGCTAGTCAGGGGACAAATGAAAAACTGTTTTTT
>TRBJ1-2|many|TRBV7-2|TRBD1
CASSSTPRQGDYGYTF
TGTGCCAGCAGCTCTACCCCTAGACAGGGGGACTATGGCTACACCTTC
>TRBJ2-3|-|TRBV4-1|-
CASSQDGQASGTDTQYF
TGCGCCAGCAGCCAGGACGGGCAGGCTAGCGGCACAGATACGCAGTATTTT
>TRBJ2-1|many|TRBV5-1|-
CASSDPHYNEQFF
TGCGCCAGCAGCGATCCACATTACAATGAGCAGTTCTTC
>TRBJ1-6|-|TRBV18|-
CASSPLGTDNSPLHF
TGTGCCAGCTCACCACTTGGTACGGACAATTCACCCCTCCACTTT
>TRBJ2-3|many|TRBV12-3/TRBV12-4|-
CASSFGSTDTQYF
TGTGCCAGCAGTTTTGGCAGCACAGATACGCAGTATTTT
>TRBJ2-7|many|TRBV6-2/TRBV6-3|-
CASKKNSSFSYEQYF
TGTGCCAGCAAGAAGAATTCGAGCTTCTCCTACGAGCAGTACTTC
>TRBJ2-6|few|TRBV7-2|-
CASSPLAVLSGANVLTF
TGTGCCAGCAGCCCGTTAGCGGTACTCTCTGGGGCCAACGTCCTGACTTTC
>TRBJ2-2|-|TRBV6-4|TRBD1
CASKGKGATGELFF
TGTGCCAGCAAGGGGAAGGGGGCGACCGGGGAGCTGTTTTTT
>TRBJ1-2|many|TRBV4-1|-
CASSQRGGYTF
TGCGCCAGCAGCCAAAGGGGTGGCTACACCTTC
>TRBJ2-7|many|TRBV28|TRBD2
CASSSRLAGVSYEQYF
TGTGCCAGCAGTTCCCGACTAGCGGGGGTGTCCTACGAGCAGTACTTC
>TRBJ2-7|-|TRBV20-1|-
CSARDLAGVPIYEQYF
TGCAGTGCTAGAGACCTCGCAGGGGTCCCTATCTACGAGCAGTACTTC
>TRBJ2-1|few|TRBV4-3|-
CASSQALPGAHNEQFF
TGCGCCAGCAGCCAAGCTTTACCCGGGGCCCACAATGAGCAGTTCTTC
>TRBJ2-3|many|TRBV9|TRBD2
CASSVGRASGTDTQYF
TGTGCCAGCAGCGTAGGGAGGGCTAGCGGGACAGATACGCAGTATTTT
>TRBJ2-5|few|TRBV28|-
CASSLWGRTLQETQYF
TGTGCCAGCAGTTTATGGGGACGGACATTACAAGAGACCCAGTACTTC
>TRBJ1-5|-|TRBV27|TRBD1
CASNKQGAFFGQPQHF
TGTGCCAGCAATAAACAGGGGGCGTTTTTTGGTCAGCCCCAGCATTTT
>TRBJ2-4|-|TRBV9|-
CASSVGGAAKNIQYF
TGTGCCAGCAGCGTAGGGGGTGCGGCCAAAAACATTCAGTACTTC
>TRBJ2-1|many|TRBV7-9|-
CASSFHRGGGHNEQFF
TGTGCCAGCAGCTTCCACAGGGGAGGGGGCCACAATGAGCAGTTCTTC